This TCR beta chain emerged from a study of vaccination and CD4 T cells after COVID-19 (dated by TCRdb to the early 2020s). About the full investigation: Convalescent patients had a positive SARS-CoV-2 result on nasal swab PCR, and of these patients, under ten had mild disease and one had severe disease. The convalescent cohort comprised six males and four females, including two Hispanic individuals, seven Caucasians, two Asians and one multiracial person. Participants got two doses of the Pfizer-BioNTech BNT162b2 vaccine (n=8) or two doses of the Moderna mRNA-1273 vaccine (n=2). Post-COVID blood samples were collected from convalescent patients a median of around 100 days after diagnosis, with a range of roughly 30 to 161 days. Post-vaccine blood samples were collected a median of about 66 days after the second vaccine dose, ranging from about 12 to 241 days. Culture stimuli were overlapping spike peptide pools from SARS-CoV-2 and from the common cold coronaviruses HCoV-NL63, HCoV-OC43 and HCoV-229E. In control cultures, a CEFX viral epitope pool was used as positive control, an HIV-1 Nef peptide pool was used as negative control, or no peptide was added. In 10 COVID-19 convalescent patients and a handful of infection-naive healthy vaccine recipients, the spike-specific CD4+ TCR repertoire before mRNA vaccination was compared with the repertoire after mRNA vaccination. Here is what the overall study found, with its caveats: In convalescent patients, a median roughly 85% of post-vaccine SARS-CoV-2-reactive clones were detected only after vaccination, and vaccine-specific priming was suggested by this finding. The number of convalescent patients in the study was relatively small, and the study did not examine early timepoints following natural infection. Although the median number of SARS-CoV-2-reactive clonotypes went up from around 20 after infection to more than 30 after vaccination, the increase was not significant. Of the vaccine-specific clones found in convalescent patients, nearly all (304 of 307) were mono-reactive for SARS-CoV-2 spike instead of being cross-reactive with common cold coronaviruses.

The library was obtained by PCR. At the Johns Hopkins FTIC core, DNA from the cultured CD4+ T cells underwent TCR sequencing with the Oncomine TCR Beta short-read assay. The QIAamp micro DNA kit was used to extract genomic DNA from the cultured CD4+ T cells. Oncomine TCR Beta libraries made from cultured CD4+ T cells were pooled using unique dual indexes and sequenced on an Illumina iSeq 100. As for the original processing: Non-productive sequences were filtered out, and CDR3s that did not start with C, did not end with F or W, or were shorter than 7 amino acids were discarded. The MANAFEST web application was used to identify antigen-specific clonotypes by comparing peptide-stimulated wells against reference wells and other culture wells. For a clone to be called positive, the clone needed an FDR below 0.05, an odds ratio above 5, and a productive frequency above 0.1% in at least two of three replicate wells. Clonotypes that were significantly expanded in both SARS-CoV-2 spike wells and at least one common cold coronavirus spike condition were defined as cross-reactive. CDR3 homology was assessed with Levenshtein distances (stringdist) and unrooted phylogenetic trees (ape) in R version 3.6.1. In TCRdb, the public reads were trimmed at Q25 with fastp and aligned with MiXCR, with productive beta chains retained. Each entry merges the rows of one CDR3 protein and shows their most common DNA and genes. TCRdb assigned the V and J calls; the authors' analysis was not used. The sample table records 13,000 or so distinct CDR3 sequences; 60% of these occur just once. Approximately 24% of the sample is in the top ten clones.

The sample's treatment or condition label, in plain terms: roughly 10-day PBMC culture with coronavirus spike peptide pools or control peptides (ViraFEST assay). The study used the ViraFEST assay, which expanded antigen-specific T cells with peptide pools and then identified expanded clonotypes by TCR sequencing. Positive SARS-CoV-2 PCR tests in the convalescent patients dated from March to December 2020, before Alpha, Beta and Delta variants emerged in the United States. Each well held 2.2 million or so PBMCs cultured in IMDM containing approximately 5% human AB serum and 9 to 10 IU/ml IL-2, with approximately 9.2 ug/ml peptide pools added. Half of the culture medium was replaced with fresh IL-2-containing medium on days 3 and 7. After more than 8 days of culture, CD4+ T cells were isolated by negative selection using the EasySep CD4+ T cell isolation kit. Ficoll-Paque Plus gradient centrifugation was used to isolate PBMCs from whole blood, and the isolated PBMCs were then either used fresh or cryopreserved at -140C. In general, triplicate wells were set up for every culture condition.

A word on this clonotype: Its recognized antigen is unknown. It has no much larger one-base neighbor in the sample; base qualities were not kept.

Sequenced input: CD4+ T cells from blood, cultured in vitro. The source of this sequence is a human donor who had recovered from COVID-19.

The CDR3 protein is CASSLRTANLYEQYF. The DNA is TGTGCCAGCAGCTTGCGGACAGCGAATCTCTACGAGCAGTACTTC. The chain is made from TRBV5-4 and TRBJ2-7, with TRBD1 tentatively as D gene (6 bases match). The germline V gene encodes CDR1 SGHNT and CDR2 YYREEE (reference sequence). The CDR3 starts with the cysteine, ends with the phenylalanine, and has 15 residues. Left in the record is the CDR3 DNA by itself, 45 bases read in frame from the first base. V loses 1 base of germline sequence and J loses 3 bases, and the interval between the two ends is 14 bases.